The 13 T cell receptor beta chains listed next were all sequenced from one sample in a study of CD8 T cells in ankylosing spondylitis. Study conclusions and caveats: Blood of patients with ankylosing spondylitis appeared to be characterized by a TCR beta motif of about 8 highly homologous variants.

MiXCR, run by TCRdb on the 5' RACE reads, gives a single entry per CDR3 protein. The sample includes more than 300,000 distinct CDR3 sequences, approximately 8.2% of them seen just once. For these receptors, no antigen is known. The sequenced sample was blood, either unsorted or a sorted T cell fraction (not recorded which). The receptors come from a male donor with ankylosing spondylitis.

This clonotype was recorded at least ten times. The chain joins TRBV12-3 or TRBV12-4 to TRBJ2-2; 7 bases match TRBD2. The junction had 6 bases not matched to a gene; V was cut back by 3 bases and J by 5 bases. The length of the CDR3 is 15 residues. The CDR3 reads CASSLAGAWTGELFF. The DNA for the CDR3 is TGTGCCAGCAGTTTGGCGGGAGCTTGGACCGGGGAGCTGTTTTTT.

This clonotype was seen a handful of times. The chain uses TRBV18 and TRBJ1-2; D gene uncertain. The length of the CDR3 is 12 residues. Trimming stripped 6 bases from V and 5 bases from J, with 10 bases between. Germline V gives CDR1 KGHSH, CDR2 LQKENI. CDR3 loop: CASSLDGYGYTF. The DNA for the CDR3 is TGTGCCAGCTCCCTCGACGGATATGGCTACACCTTC.

J is TRBJ2-7 and V is TRBV20-1, with 11 positions matching TRBD1. This CDR3 contains 16 residues. Per the germline V gene, CDR1 is DFQATT and CDR2 is SNEGSKA (reference sequence). The V gene end was trimmed by 0 bases and the J gene end by 5 bases; junction bases not matched to a gene: 9. The DNA for the CDR3 is TGCAGTGCTAGAGATCACCGGACAGGGGGCGTCCACGAGCAGTACTTC. Translated, it gives CSARDHRTGGVHEQYF.

In its sample, this clonotype was seen a few times. The chain carries TRBV4-2 and TRBJ2-2, with 11 bases matching TRBD2. Losses at the gene ends were 1 base for V and 5 bases for J; bases not matched to a gene: 6. The CDR3 contains 17 residues. The germline gives CDR1 LGHNA, CDR2 YNFKEQ. CDR3 region: CASSQAELAGETGELFF. The CDR3 nucleotides are TGTGCCAGCAGCCAAGCAGAACTAGCGGGAGAAACCGGGGAGCTGTTTTTT.

The CDR3 is CASSQLTGRVRDTIYF. The CDR3 nucleotides read TGCGCCAGCAGCCAACTGACGGGGCGGGTGAGGGACACCATATATTTT. The chain joins TRBV4-1 to TRBJ1-3; TRBD1 might be the D (5 bases). The V end lost 2 bases, the J end lost 8 bases, and 19 bases lay between the germline ends. The CDR3 totals 16 residues. Germline V CDR1 and CDR2: MGHRA, YSYEKL.

The chain joins TRBV7-9 to TRBJ2-7; 10 nucleotides match TRBD2. CDR3 size: 15 residues. The V segment lost 1 base and the J segment 4 bases; nucleotides outside the gene matches: 4. CDR1 and CDR2 (germline): SEHNR, FQNEAQ (reference sequence). CDR3 sequence (DNA): TGTGCCAGCAGCTTAGAGGGACTAGCGCATTACGAGCAGTACTTC. As protein: CASSLEGLAHYEQYF. The full variable domain, its missing parts supplied by reference TRBV7-9 and TRBJ2-7, is DTGVSQNPRHKITKRGQNVTFRCDPISEHNRLYWYRQTLGQGPEFLTYFQNEAQLEKSRLLSDRFSAERPKGSFSTLEIQRTEQGDSAMYLCASSLEGLAHYEQYFGPGTRLTVT.

This clonotype was counted a few times. This chain joins TRBV11-2 and TRBJ2-2; TRBD2 matches 10 bases. V shed 0 bases, J shed 0 bases, and the junction held 16 bases outside the gene matches. Germline V gene sequence: CDR1 SGHAT, CDR2 FQNNGV. CDR3 length: 22 amino acids. The CDR3 loop is CASSLDGPRASGRPANTGELFF. The CDR3 DNA reads as TGTGCCAGCAGCTTAGACGGGCCCCGGGCTAGCGGGAGACCTGCGAACACCGGGGAGCTGTTTTTT.

V usage is TRBV4-2 and J usage is TRBJ2-1; D might be TRBD1 or TRBD2, each matching 5 bases. The CDR3 is made up of 18 amino acids. Germline V gene lookup returns CDR1 LGHNA and CDR2 YNFKEQ. Trimming left V 0 bases short and J 2 bases short, with 17 bases between. The DNA for the CDR3 is TGTGCCAGCAGCCAAGACTTGACCGGGACCAATACCTACAATGAGCAGTTCTTC. This codes for CASSQDLTGTNTYNEQFF.

Worth noting for this clonotype: Sequence at one end of the junction differs from germline and may be a read error. The V call is TRBV4-2, the J call TRBJ2-3; 9 bases line up with TRBD2. The V gene's germline CDR1 is LGHNA and CDR2 YNFKEQ. The CDR3 has 17 residues. The CDR3 bases are TGTGCCAGCAGGCAAGGAATTTTTAGCGGGAGCTTAGATACGCAGTATTTT. Translating it yields CASRQGIFSGSLDTQYF.

This clonotype has a count of ten or more. The chain couples TRBV4-2 to TRBJ2-1; maybe TRBD2 (6 bases). Germline values: CDR1 LGHNA, CDR2 YNFKEQ. The CDR3 spans 12 residues. V shed 0 bases and J shed 10 bases, with 7 bases lying between them. The CDR3 loop is CASSQDGREQFF. The DNA of the CDR3 is TGTGCCAGCAGCCAAGATGGGAGGGAGCAGTTCTTC.

The genes are TRBV12-3 or TRBV12-4 and TRBJ2-6; no reliable D call. The CDR3 sequence is 13 residues long. Trimming pared 4 bases from V and 4 bases from J, leaving 5 bases between. CDR3 protein: CASSSQGANVLTF. As DNA, the CDR3 is TGTGCCAGCAGTTCTCAGGGGGCCAACGTCCTGACTTTC.

For the CDR3, the DNA is TGTGCCAGCAGCCTGCTAGTCTCGGGGTACAATGAGCAGTTCTTC. It encodes CASSLLVSGYNEQFF. The chain has TRBV7-9 and TRBJ2-1; possible D gene TRBD2, 5 bases. The CDR3 runs 15 residues. V was clipped by 5 bases and J by 4 bases, with 15 bases between them. Germline V CDR1 and CDR2: SEHNR, FQNEAQ (reference sequence).

The rearrangement links TRBV5-6 to TRBJ2-5; TRBD2 matches 14 bases. The length of the CDR3 is 16 residues. V trimming: 1 base; J trimming: 4 bases; junction bases outside the gene matches: 3. Germline loops: CDR1 SGHDT, CDR2 YYEEEE. The CDR3 is CASSLLTSGRGETQYF. CDR3 sequence (DNA): TGTGCCAGCAGCTTGTTGACTAGCGGGAGGGGAGAGACCCAGTACTTC.